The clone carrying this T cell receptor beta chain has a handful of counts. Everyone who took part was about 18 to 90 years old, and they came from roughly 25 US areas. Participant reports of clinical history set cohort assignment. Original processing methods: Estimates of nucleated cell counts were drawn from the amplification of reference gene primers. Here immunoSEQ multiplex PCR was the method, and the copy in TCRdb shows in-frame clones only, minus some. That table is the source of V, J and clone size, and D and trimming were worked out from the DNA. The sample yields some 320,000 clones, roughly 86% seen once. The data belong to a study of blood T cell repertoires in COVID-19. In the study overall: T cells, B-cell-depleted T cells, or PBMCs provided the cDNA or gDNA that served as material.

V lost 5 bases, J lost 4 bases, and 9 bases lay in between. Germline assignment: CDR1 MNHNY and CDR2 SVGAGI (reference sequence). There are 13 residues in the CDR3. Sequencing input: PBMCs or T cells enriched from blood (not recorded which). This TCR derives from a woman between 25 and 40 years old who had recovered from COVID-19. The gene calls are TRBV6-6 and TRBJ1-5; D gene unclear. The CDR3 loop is CASSRSPNQPQHF. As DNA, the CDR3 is TGTGCCAGCAGTCGATCCCCGAATCAGCCCCAGCATTTT.